Presented here are 32 T cell receptor beta chains from one specimen sequenced in a study of blood T cells in healthy people across ages. A sample-barcoded 5' primer and a J-beta primer mix were used in a second PCR of roughly 6 to 11 cycles. MiXCR was run by TCRdb on the 5' RACE reads, yielding one entry per CDR3 protein. The profile shows fewer than 650,000 distinct CDR3 sequences, 27% of them singletons. The same sample was also studied in work on T cells of mothers and their children.

The sample taken for sequencing was blood. The receptor set was obtained from a boy between 2 and 10 years old in good health.

This chain links TRBV5-1 with TRBJ2-7, with D tentatively TRBD1 (6 bases). The CDR3 is 15 amino acids. V was cut by 3 bases and J by 3 bases, with 16 bases left in between. CDR1 is SGHRS and CDR2 is YFSETQ in the germline V gene. The CDR3 coding sequence is TGCGCCAGCAGCTCTCGACCGGGACAAGACTACGAGCAGTACTTC. This codes for CASSSRPGQDYEQYF.

The rearrangement uses TRBV3-1 and TRBJ2-5; TRBD2 aligns across 9 bases. Trimming removed 4 bases from V and 4 bases from J; junction bases left unmatched: 7. The CDR3 spans 15 residues. Germline V gene sequence: CDR1 LGHDT, CDR2 YNNKEL (reference sequence). In nucleotides, the CDR3 is TGTGCCAGCAGCCGTAGCGGGAGAACGGGAGAGACCCAGTACTTC. Residues: CASSRSGRTGETQYF.

This clonotype occurred a few times. This sequence joins TRBV5-1 and TRBJ2-1, with D maybe TRBD1 (5 bases). Germline CDR1 and CDR2: SGHRS and YFSETQ. The CDR3 spans 13 residues. V lost 5 bases and J lost 7, with 13 bases in between. The CDR3 coding sequence is TGCGCCAGCAGACCAAAAAGGGGAAATGAGCAGTTCTTC. This encodes CASRPKRGNEQFF. Using reference TRBV5-1 and TRBJ2-1 for the parts outside the CDR3, the full variable domain is KAGVTQTPRYLIKTRGQQVTLSCSPISGHRSVSWYQQTPGQGLQFLFEYFSETQRNKGNFPGRFSGRQFSNSRSEMNVSTLELGDSALYLCASRPKRGNEQFFGPGTRLTVL.

In this sample, this clonotype turned up a few times. The rearrangement links TRBV7-2 to TRBJ2-3; unclear D gene. The V gene's germline CDR1 is SGHTA and CDR2 FQGNSA. The V end was cut by 1 base, the J end by 1 base, with 9 bases between. CDR3 length: 15 amino acids. CDR3 amino acids: CASSLGVIRTDTQYF. In nucleotides, the CDR3 is TGTGCCAGCAGCTTAGGTGTAATCCGCACAGATACGCAGTATTTT.

DNA for the CDR3: TGCAGTGCTAGAGAAACTAGCGGGGGACATGGCCAGTACTTC. This codes for CSARETSGGHGQYF. The chain links TRBV20-1 to TRBJ2-5, with TRBD2 identical over 11 bases. V lost 0 bases to trimming and J lost 10 bases; unmatched junction nucleotides: 7. The CDR3 extends over 14 amino acids. Germline CDR1 DFQATT, CDR2 SNEGSKA (reference sequence).

This clonotype was seen many times. The chain recombines TRBV4-3 with TRBJ2-6; D is uncertain. Per germline, CDR1 LGHNA and CDR2 YSLEER. V lost 2 bases, J lost 0 bases, and 11 bases lay in between. This CDR3 spans 17 amino acids. The CDR3 spells CASSQTNRFSGANVLTF. The CDR3 DNA is TGCGCCAGCAGCCAAACAAATCGTTTCTCTGGGGCCAACGTCCTGACTTTC.

There are a few counts of this clonotype. This sequence joins TRBV6-5 and TRBJ2-7; 7 bases line up with TRBD1. CDR1 and CDR2 from the germline V gene are MNHEY and SVGAGI. The CDR3 length is 13 residues. V was clipped by 6 bases and J by 4 bases; unmatched bases: 6. The CDR3 protein is CASSRDSLYEQYF. In DNA form, the CDR3 reads TGTGCCAGCAGCCGGGACAGTCTTTACGAGCAGTACTTC.

The gene calls are TRBV2 and TRBJ2-1; 9 bases are a match to TRBD1. Germline V gene data show CDR1 as SNHLY and CDR2 as FYNNEI. The CDR3 spans 14 residues. V gave up 6 bases and J gave up 7 bases; unmatched junction bases: 7. The CDR3 sequence: CASSPDRGGNEQFF. Here the CDR3 DNA reads TGTGCCAGCAGCCCGGACAGGGGAGGGAATGAGCAGTTCTTC.

The J gene is TRBJ1-2, the V gene TRBV7-9, with 12 bases that match TRBD1. Trimming took 5 bases from V and 5 from J; bases not matched to a gene: 6. The germline gives CDR1 SEHNR, CDR2 FQNEAQ (reference sequence). The CDR3 runs to 15 residues. CDR3: CASSEGQGAIYGYTF. For the CDR3, the DNA is TGTGCCAGCAGCGAGGGACAGGGGGCCATTTATGGCTACACCTTC.

The rearrangement uses TRBV20-1 and TRBJ2-1, with 8 bases identical to TRBD1. The DNA end lines up better with TRBJ2-5; the J call may be wrong. The CDR3 length is 14 residues. CDR1 and CDR2 (germline): DFQATT, SNEGSKA (reference sequence). The CDR3 spells CSARGGQALETQYF. DNA of the CDR3: TGCAGTGCTAGAGGGGGACAGGCTCTGGAGACCCAGTACTTC.

As concerns this clonotype: A much larger clonotype is one base distant, so this may be a read error. V usage is TRBV7-2 and J usage is TRBJ2-5; the D gene is possibly TRBD2 (5 bases). CDR1 is SGHTA and CDR2 is FQGNSA in the germline V gene. The CDR3 consists of 12 residues. The CDR3 DNA follows: TGTGCCAGCAGCCCCTCGTGGGAGACCCAGCACTTC. Translated, it gives CASSPSWETQHF.

This clonotype was seen a handful of times. CDR3 sequence reads: CASSTGTSGGKSYNEQFF. As DNA, the CDR3 is TGCGCCAGCAGCACAGGGACTAGCGGGGGGAAGTCATACAATGAGCAGTTCTTC. The chain has TRBV5-1 and TRBJ2-1; 15 bases match TRBD2. Germline V gene data show CDR1 as SGHRS and CDR2 as YFSETQ. V gave up 4 bases and J gave up 4 bases; unmatched junction bases: 9. The CDR3 contains 18 residues.

This clonotype was detected only once. The chain has TRBV28 and TRBJ2-4; D remains ambiguous. V was clipped by 10 bases and J by 5 bases, with 6 bases between them. This CDR3 is 10 amino acids long. Germline V lookup: CDR1 MDHEN, CDR2 SYDVKM. In nucleotides, the CDR3 is TGTGCCATCGGTCAAAACATTCAGTACTTC. Protein: CAIGQNIQYF.

This chain connects TRBV20-1 to TRBJ2-2, with 7 bases that match TRBD2. V lost 6 bases, J lost 5 bases, and 12 bases stayed unmatched. Germline loops: CDR1 DFQATT, CDR2 SNEGSKA (reference sequence). CDR3 length equals 15 residues. CDR3 residues: CSAGLGGSRTGELFF. The CDR3 DNA reads TGCAGTGCGGGCTTGGGCGGGAGTCGGACCGGGGAGCTGTTTTTT.

This chain joins TRBV5-1 and TRBJ2-2; D gene unclear. Between the trimmed V and J ends, which lost 1 base and 7 bases, there was a span of 14 bases. This CDR3 contains 15 residues. From germline, CDR1 is SGHRS and CDR2 YFSETQ. The CDR3 region has the DNA TGCGCCAGCAGCTTGAACGAGCAGAGGAACGGGGAGCTGTTTTTT. This encodes CASSLNEQRNGELFF.

The genes are TRBV9 and TRBJ1-2, with D possibly TRBD1 on 6 matching bases. CDR1 is SGDLS and CDR2 is YYNGEE in the germline V gene. The V end lost 4 bases, the J end lost 3 bases, and 19 bases lay between the germline ends. This CDR3 region has 16 residues. The chain's CDR3 is CASSLSPGQPDYGYTF. The CDR3 coding sequence is TGTGCCAGCAGCCTCTCACCAGGACAGCCTGACTATGGCTACACCTTC. Full variable domain (missing parts from reference TRBV9 and TRBJ1-2): DSGVTQTPKHLITATGQRVTLRCSPRSGDLSVYWYQQSLDQGLQFLIQYYNGEERAKGNILERFSAQQFPDLHSELNLSSLELGDSALYFCASSLSPGQPDYGYTFGSGTRLTVV.

This chain joins TRBV11-1 and TRBJ2-1; the match to TRBD1 covers 8 bases. CDR1 is SGHAT and CDR2 is FQDESV in the germline V gene (reference sequence). Trimming cost V 7 bases and J 4 bases; bases outside gene matches: 9. The length of the CDR3 is 15 residues. CDR3 coding DNA: TGTGCCAGCACCACAGGGGGTGGGCCTTACAATGAGCAGTTCTTC. Its translation: CASTTGGGPYNEQFF.

The chain carries TRBV5-1 and TRBJ2-3; TRBD2 agrees at 12 bases. Per germline, CDR1 SGHRS and CDR2 YFSETQ. This CDR3 has 14 residues. The ends lost 7 bases at V and 8 bases at J; junction bases unmatched: 8. This chain's CDR3 is CASLPTSGSGTQYF. The DNA for the CDR3 is TGCGCCAGCTTACCGACTAGCGGGAGCGGTACGCAGTATTTT.

The genes are TRBV7-3 and TRBJ2-2; D is unresolved. Looked up from germline, CDR1 is SGHTA and CDR2 is FQGTGA. This CDR3 region has 14 residues. V was pared by 0 bases and J by 5 bases, with 7 bases between. CDR3 DNA: TGTGCCAGCAGCTTAACGGGCATGACCGGGGAGCTGTTTTTT. Protein product: CASSLTGMTGELFF.

The chain couples TRBV6-5 to TRBJ2-1, with D possibly matching TRBD2 (5 bases). Germline CDR1 and CDR2: MNHEY and SVGAGI. This CDR3 has 15 amino acids. V was clipped by 5 bases and J by 3 bases, with 14 bases between them. The CDR3 spells CASSPSSNHYNEQFF. Written as DNA, the CDR3 is TGTGCCAGCAGTCCCTCTAGCAACCACTACAATGAGCAGTTCTTC.

The sample holds a few counts of this clonotype. The rearrangement links TRBV30 to TRBJ1-2; perhaps TRBD1 as D (5 bases). Germline V gene sequence: CDR1 GTSNPN, CDR2 SVGIG (reference sequence). V was cut by 3 bases and J by 0 bases, with 14 bases left in between. CDR3 size: 15 residues. The CDR3: CAWSRLRDANYGYTF. Written as DNA, the CDR3 is TGTGCCTGGAGCAGGCTACGGGACGCTAACTATGGCTACACCTTC.

Only a few counts were recorded for this clonotype. V gene TRBV20-1 combines with J gene TRBJ1-5; tentative D call: TRBD1 (6 bases). Germline V gene data show CDR1 as DFQATT and CDR2 as SNEGSKA (reference sequence). Trimming shortened V by 2 bases and J by 2 bases, and 13 bases separated the two germline ends. The CDR3 is 15 amino acids. As DNA, the CDR3 is TGCAGTGCTAGAAAGCAGGGGAGGGGCAATCAGCCCCAGCATTTT. Protein product: CSARKQGRGNQPQHF.

The chain links TRBV29-1 to TRBJ1-4, with D possibly matching TRBD1 (6 bases). V lost 7 bases and J 7 bases, leaving 16 bases between the germline ends. Germline CDR1 is SQVTM and CDR2 is ANQGSEA. The CDR3 has 13 residues. CDR3 residues: CSAQGGTSEKLFF. CDR3 sequence (DNA): TGCAGCGCCCAAGGTGGGACAAGTGAAAAACTGTTTTTT.

This clonotype has a handful of counts. The chain uses TRBV20-1 and TRBJ1-2, with D possibly being TRBD1 (6 bases). Germline lookup yields CDR1 DFQATT and CDR2 SNEGSKA (reference sequence). The CDR3 is made up of 15 amino acids. V lost 2 bases to trimming and J lost 1 base, with 14 bases between them. CDR3 sequence (DNA): TGCAGTGCTAGATCTCACAGGGTCAATAACTATGGCTACACCTTC. Protein: CSARSHRVNNYGYTF.

Details on this clonotype: One junction end does not reproduce the germline sequence, and a read error may be involved. The chain links TRBV4-1 to TRBJ2-5; 8 bases agree with TRBD2. This CDR3 spans 17 amino acids. CDR1 and CDR2 from the germline V gene are MGHRA and YSYEKL. CDR3 region: CASSQDASGGNQETQYF. As DNA, the CDR3 is TGCGCCAGCAGCCAAGATGCCAGCGGGGGCAACCAAGAGACCCAGTACTTT.

The V call is TRBV12-3 or TRBV12-4, the J call TRBJ2-7; the D is unclear. The end of the DNA is better explained by TRBJ2-1, so the J call may be wrong. There are 13 residues in the CDR3. The CDR3 loop reads CASSTTPRSEQFF. The CDR3 bases are TGTGCCAGCAGTACGACTCCGAGGAGTGAGCAGTTCTTC.

This clonotype was recorded a few times. The rearrangement links TRBV20-1 to TRBJ2-7; 9 bases align to TRBD2. V shed 3 bases and J 7 bases; nucleotides not matched to a gene: 10. CDR1 and CDR2 from the germline V gene are DFQATT and SNEGSKA (reference sequence). The CDR3 consists of 14 residues. Here the CDR3 reads CSARGLPSGGEQYF. The CDR3 DNA sequence: TGCAGTGCTAGGGGACTTCCAAGCGGGGGGGAGCAGTACTTC.

This clonotype was counted between two and nine times. The V call is TRBV5-1, the J call TRBJ2-2; a possible D gene is TRBD1 (5 bases). Germline V lookup: CDR1 SGHRS, CDR2 YFSETQ. The CDR3 extends over 17 amino acids. V was clipped by 0 bases and J by 4 bases, with 16 bases between them. The CDR3 sequence: CASSLDVREGSTGELFF. The CDR3 DNA reads as TGCGCCAGCAGCTTGGACGTCAGGGAAGGTTCCACCGGGGAGCTGTTTTTT.

This clonotype has more than one count but fewer than ten. For the CDR3, the DNA is TGTGCCAGCAGCGACGGACTCTACGAGCAGTACTTC. Its translation: CASSDGLYEQYF. The rearrangement links TRBV7-9 to TRBJ2-1; weak D call: TRBD2 (5 bases). The end of the DNA aligns better with TRBJ2-7, so the J call may be wrong. The CDR3 extends over 12 amino acids. Germline V gives CDR1 SEHNR, CDR2 FQNEAQ (reference sequence).

This clonotype is a singleton in its sample. Compared with germline, one end of the junction differs, possibly owing to a read error. The rearrangement links TRBV12-3 or TRBV12-4 to TRBJ1-5; a possible D gene is TRBD1 (5 bases). The CDR3 covers 11 residues. The chain's CDR3 is CASSFGGSQDF. The CDR3 bases are TGTGCCAGCAGTTTTGGGGGGTCGCAGGATTTT.

The chain combines TRBV4-1 with TRBJ2-3, with D tentatively TRBD1 (5 bases). The CDR3 covers 13 residues. Germline lookup yields CDR1 MGHRA and CDR2 YSYEKL. V was cut by 2 bases and J by 4 bases, with 7 bases left in between. CDR3 nucleotides: TGCGCCAGCAGCCAAAGACAGCCAGATACGCAGTATTTT. It specifies CASSQRQPDTQYF.

The chain uses TRBV21-1 and TRBJ2-1. TRBV21-1 is marked as a pseudogene. The length of the CDR3 is 13 residues. The chain's CDR3 is CARSGRANSEQFF. Written as DNA, the CDR3 is TGTGCCAGGAGCGGGAGGGCCAACAGTGAGCAGTTCTTC.